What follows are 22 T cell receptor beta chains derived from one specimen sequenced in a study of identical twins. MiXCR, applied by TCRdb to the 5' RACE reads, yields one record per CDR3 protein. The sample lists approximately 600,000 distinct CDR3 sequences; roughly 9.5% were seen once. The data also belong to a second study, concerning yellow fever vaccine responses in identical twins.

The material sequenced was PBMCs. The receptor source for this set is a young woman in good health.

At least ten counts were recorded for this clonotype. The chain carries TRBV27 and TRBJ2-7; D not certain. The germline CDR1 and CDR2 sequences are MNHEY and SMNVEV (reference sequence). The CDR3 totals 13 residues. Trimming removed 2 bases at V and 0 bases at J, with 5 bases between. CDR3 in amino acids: CASSLTNSYEQYF. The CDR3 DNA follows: TGTGCCAGCAGTTTAACTAACTCCTACGAGCAGTACTTC.

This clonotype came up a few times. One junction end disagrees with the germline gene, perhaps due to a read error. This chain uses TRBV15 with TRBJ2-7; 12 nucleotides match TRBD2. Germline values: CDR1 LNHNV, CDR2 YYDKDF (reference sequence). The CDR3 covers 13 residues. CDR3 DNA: TGTGCCACCAGCAGGACTAGCGGGGGTCCGGGGGACTTC. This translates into CATSRTSGGPGDF. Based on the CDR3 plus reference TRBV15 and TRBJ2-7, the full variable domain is DAMVIQNPRYQVTQFGKPVTLSCSQTLNHNVMYWYQQKSSQAPKLLFHYYDKDFNNEADTPDNFQSRRPNTSFCFLDIRSPGLGDTAMYLCATSRTSGGPGDFGPGTRLTVT.

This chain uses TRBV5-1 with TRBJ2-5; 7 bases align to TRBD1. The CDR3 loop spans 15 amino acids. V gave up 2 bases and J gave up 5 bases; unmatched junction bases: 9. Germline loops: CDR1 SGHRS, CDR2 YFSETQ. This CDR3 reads CASSLHLDRRETQYF. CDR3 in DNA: TGCGCCAGCAGCTTACACCTGGACAGGAGGGAGACCCAGTACTTC.

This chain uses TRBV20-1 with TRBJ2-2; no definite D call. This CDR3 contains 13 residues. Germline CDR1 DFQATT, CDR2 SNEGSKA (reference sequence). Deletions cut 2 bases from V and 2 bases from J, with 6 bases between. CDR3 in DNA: TGCAGTGCTAGACGGGCCAACACCGGGGAGCTGTTTTTT. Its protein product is CSARRANTGELFF.

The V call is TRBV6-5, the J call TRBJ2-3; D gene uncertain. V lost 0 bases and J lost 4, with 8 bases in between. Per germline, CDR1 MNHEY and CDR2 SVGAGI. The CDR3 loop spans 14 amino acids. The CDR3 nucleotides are TGTGCCAGCAGTTACTCTGGTAGCCCAGATACGCAGTATTTT. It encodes CASSYSGSPDTQYF.

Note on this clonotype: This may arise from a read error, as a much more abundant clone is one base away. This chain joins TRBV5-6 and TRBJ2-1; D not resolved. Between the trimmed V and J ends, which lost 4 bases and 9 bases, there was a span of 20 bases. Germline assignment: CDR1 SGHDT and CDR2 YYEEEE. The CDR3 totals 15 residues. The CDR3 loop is CASSRTGRNNSEQFF. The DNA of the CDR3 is TGTGCCAGCAGCCGAACTGGTAGAAATAACAGTGAGCAGTTCTTC.

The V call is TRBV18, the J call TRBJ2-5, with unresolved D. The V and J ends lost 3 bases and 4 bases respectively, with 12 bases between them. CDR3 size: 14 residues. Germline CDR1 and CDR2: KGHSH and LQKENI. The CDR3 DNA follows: TGTGCCAGCTCACCGAGGCGACCTTCAGAGACCCAGTACTTC. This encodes CASSPRRPSETQYF. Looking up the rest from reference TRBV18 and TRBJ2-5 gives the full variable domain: NAGVMQNPRHLVRRRGQEARLRCSPMKGHSHVYWYRQLPEEGLKFMVYLQKENIIDESGMPKERFSAEFPKEGPSILRIQQVVRGDSAAYFCASSPRRPSETQYFGPGTRLLVL.

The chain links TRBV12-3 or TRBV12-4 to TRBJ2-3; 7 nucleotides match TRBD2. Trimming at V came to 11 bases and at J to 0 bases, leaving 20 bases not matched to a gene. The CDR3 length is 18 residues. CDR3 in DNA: TGTGCCTTCTGCACCCGACTAGCTACACTCTCTAGCACAGATACGCAGTATTTT. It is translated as CAFCTRLATLSSTDTQYF.

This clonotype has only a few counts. The CDR3, as DNA: TGTGCCAGCAGTTACTCGACAATTAGCGGGAGCGGGTACGAGCAGTACTTC. Its protein is CASSYSTISGSGYEQYF. The chain is built from TRBV6-5 and TRBJ2-7; 9 bases are a match to TRBD2. The CDR3 is 17 residues long. Germline loops: CDR1 MNHEY, CDR2 SVGAGI. J was trimmed by 4 bases and V by 0 bases; bases with no gene match: 10.

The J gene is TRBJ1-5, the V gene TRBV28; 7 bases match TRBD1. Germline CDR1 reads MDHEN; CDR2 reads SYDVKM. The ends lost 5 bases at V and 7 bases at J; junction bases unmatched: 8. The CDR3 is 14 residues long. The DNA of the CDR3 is TGTGCCAGCAGTCCATCAGGGGGGCGCCAGCCCCAGCATTTT. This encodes CASSPSGGRQPQHF.

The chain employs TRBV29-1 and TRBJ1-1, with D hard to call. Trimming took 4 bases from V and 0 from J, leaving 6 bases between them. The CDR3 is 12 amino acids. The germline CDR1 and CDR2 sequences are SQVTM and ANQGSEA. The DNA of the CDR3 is TGCAGCGTTGCAAAAATGAACACTGAAGCTTTCTTT. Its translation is CSVAKMNTEAFF.

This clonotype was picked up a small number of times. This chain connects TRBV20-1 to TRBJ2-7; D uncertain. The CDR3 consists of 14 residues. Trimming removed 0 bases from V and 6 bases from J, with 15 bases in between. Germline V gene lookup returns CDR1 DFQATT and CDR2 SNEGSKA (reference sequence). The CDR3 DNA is TGCAGTGCTAGAGATCTCCCGCCGTTGATCGAGCAGTACTTC. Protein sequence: CSARDLPPLIEQYF.

The CDR3 nucleotides read TGTGCCACCCCAGGGGCCGGGGAGCTGTTTTTT. It specifies CATPGAGELFF. The J gene is TRBJ2-2, the V gene TRBV7-9, with D maybe TRBD1 (6 bases). The germline V gene encodes CDR1 SEHNR and CDR2 FQNEAQ (reference sequence). The length of the CDR3 is 11 residues. V was cut by 10 bases and J by 6 bases, with 9 bases left in between.

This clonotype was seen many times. CDR3: CASSQEWSGSYEQFF. In nucleotides, the CDR3 is TGTGCCAGCAGCCAAGAGTGGAGCGGGAGCTATGAGCAGTTCTTC. This sequence joins TRBV4-2 and TRBJ2-1; TRBD2 matches 8 bases. The trim removed 0 bases at V and 8 bases at J, leaving 6 bases unmatched. Per the germline V gene, CDR1 is LGHNA and CDR2 is YNFKEQ. This CDR3 is 15 amino acids long.

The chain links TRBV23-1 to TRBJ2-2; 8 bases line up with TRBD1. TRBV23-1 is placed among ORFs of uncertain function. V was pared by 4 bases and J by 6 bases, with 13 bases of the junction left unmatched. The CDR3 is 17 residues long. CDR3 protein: CASSPRGTGGSAGELFF. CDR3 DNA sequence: TGCGCCAGCAGTCCGCGGGGAACAGGGGGTTCGGCCGGGGAGCTGTTTTTT.

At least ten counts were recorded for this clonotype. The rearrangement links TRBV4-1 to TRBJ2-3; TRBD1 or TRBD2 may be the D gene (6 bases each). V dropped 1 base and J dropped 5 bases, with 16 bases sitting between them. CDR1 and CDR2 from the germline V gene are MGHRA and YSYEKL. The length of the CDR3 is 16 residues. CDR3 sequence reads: CASSQVLRGARDTQYF. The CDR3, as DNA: TGCGCCAGCAGCCAAGTTTTGAGGGGGGCACGAGATACGCAGTATTTT.

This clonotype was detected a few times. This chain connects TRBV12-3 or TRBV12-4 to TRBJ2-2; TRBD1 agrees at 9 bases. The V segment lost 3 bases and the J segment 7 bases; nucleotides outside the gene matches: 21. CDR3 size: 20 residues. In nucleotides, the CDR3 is TGTGCCAGCAGTTTCGTATACCCCGGGACAGGGATTTTCTCCGACGGGGAGCTGTTTTTT. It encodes CASSFVYPGTGIFSDGELFF.

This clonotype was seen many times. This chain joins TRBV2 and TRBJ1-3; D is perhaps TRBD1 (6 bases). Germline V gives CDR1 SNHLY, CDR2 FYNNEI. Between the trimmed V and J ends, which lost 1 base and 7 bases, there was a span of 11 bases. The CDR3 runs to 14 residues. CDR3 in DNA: TGTGCCAGCAGTGAAGTTAGGACAGCGAACACCATATATTTT. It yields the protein CASSEVRTANTIYF.

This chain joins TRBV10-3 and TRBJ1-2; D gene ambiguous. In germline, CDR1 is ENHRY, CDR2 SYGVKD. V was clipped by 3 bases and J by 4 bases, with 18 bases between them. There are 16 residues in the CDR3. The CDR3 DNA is TGTGCCATCAGTGACAGAAACGCGGGGTTGATCTATGGCTACACCTTC. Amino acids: CAISDRNAGLIYGYTF.

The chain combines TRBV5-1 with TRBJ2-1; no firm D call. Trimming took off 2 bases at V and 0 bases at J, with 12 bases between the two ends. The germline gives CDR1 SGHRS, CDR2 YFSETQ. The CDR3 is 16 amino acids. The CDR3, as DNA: TGCGCCAGCAGCTTTCCTATTGGGGTCTCCTACAATGAGCAGTTCTTC. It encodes CASSFPIGVSYNEQFF.

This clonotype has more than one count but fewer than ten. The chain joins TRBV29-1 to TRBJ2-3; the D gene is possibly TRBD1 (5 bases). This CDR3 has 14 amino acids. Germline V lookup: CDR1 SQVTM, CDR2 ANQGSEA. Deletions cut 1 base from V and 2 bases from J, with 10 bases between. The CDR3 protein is CSVEVGQLTDTQYF. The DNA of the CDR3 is TGCAGCGTTGAAGTGGGGCAGCTCACAGATACGCAGTATTTT.

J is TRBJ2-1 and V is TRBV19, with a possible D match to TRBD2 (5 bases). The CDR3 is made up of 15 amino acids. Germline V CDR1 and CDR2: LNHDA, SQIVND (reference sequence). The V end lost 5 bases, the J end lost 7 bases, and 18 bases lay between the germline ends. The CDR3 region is CASSLFRDQPNEQFF. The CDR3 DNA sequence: TGTGCCAGTAGTTTATTCCGGGATCAGCCTAATGAGCAGTTCTTC.